Listed below are T cell receptor beta chains from one sample, sequenced in a study of control samples from healthy donors and cancer patients. Assay used: immunoSEQ multiplex PCR; TCRdb lists only in-frame clones, some missing. Of nearly 40,000 clones in the sample, 80% to 95% were seen once. What was sequenced was blood. The receptors were gathered from a woman aged 45-65 years in good health. Both conserved end residues are part of each CDR3. A D gene is named only where the DNA matches it firmly. Size is stated for part of the rows, as once, few or many counts, or as a class when the clone is expanded.

d_call: NA; v_call: TRBV19; cdr3_length: 12; clone_size: NA; j_call: TRBJ1-1; cdr3_aa: CASSPMGLVTFF; cdr3_nt: TGTGCCAGTAGCCCCATGGGGTTGGTGACTTTCTTT
d_call: NA; v_call: TRBV5-5; cdr3_length: 17; clone_size: NA; j_call: TRBJ2-7; cdr3_aa: CASSLRVSQPQPYEQYF; cdr3_nt: TGTGCCAGCAGCTTGCGTGTTTCGCAGCCGCAACCCTACGAGCAGTACTTC
d_call: TRBD1; v_call: TRBV9; cdr3_length: 18; clone_size: NA; j_call: TRBJ2-2; cdr3_aa: CASRAGTGNTANTGELFF; cdr3_nt: TGTGCCAGCAGAGCCGGGACAGGGAATACCGCGAACACCGGGGAGCTGTTTTTT
d_call: NA; v_call: TRBV7-9; cdr3_length: 15; clone_size: NA; j_call: TRBJ2-1; cdr3_aa: CASSSHRAPVGEQFF; cdr3_nt: TGTGCCAGCAGCTCCCACCGGGCCCCCGTGGGTGAGCAGTTCTTC
d_call: NA; v_call: TRBV9; cdr3_length: 15; clone_size: once; j_call: TRBJ1-1; cdr3_aa: CASSVGGSWNTEAFF; cdr3_nt: TGTGCCAGCAGCGTAGGGGGCAGTTGGAACACTGAAGCTTTCTTT
d_call: NA; v_call: TRBV5-1; cdr3_length: 16; clone_size: NA; j_call: TRBJ1-5; cdr3_aa: CASSLNPGVGNQPQHF; cdr3_nt: TGCGCCAGCAGCTTGAACCCAGGGGTCGGCAATCAGCCCCAGCATTTT
d_call: TRBD1; v_call: TRBV19; cdr3_length: 14; clone_size: once; j_call: TRBJ1-1; cdr3_aa: CATNDPGTESQAFF; cdr3_nt: TGTGCCACCAACGACCCCGGGACAGAAAGCCAAGCTTTCTTT
d_call: NA; v_call: TRBV5-4; cdr3_length: 15; clone_size: NA; j_call: TRBJ1-4; cdr3_aa: CASSAPGSTNEKLFF; cdr3_nt: TGTGCCAGCAGTGCTCCAGGGTCAACTAATGAAAAACTGTTTTTT
d_call: TRBD1; v_call: TRBV29-1; cdr3_length: 15; clone_size: NA; j_call: TRBJ1-2; cdr3_aa: CSVPAPQGAIGGYTF; cdr3_nt: TGCAGCGTTCCCGCCCCCCAGGGGGCGATCGGTGGCTACACCTTC
d_call: NA; v_call: TRBV11-3; cdr3_length: 13; clone_size: NA; j_call: TRBJ1-1; cdr3_aa: CASSPQPGRSVFF; cdr3_nt: TGTGCCAGCAGCCCCCAGCCCGGACGGTCAGTTTTCTTT
d_call: NA; v_call: TRBV7-2; cdr3_length: 14; clone_size: NA; j_call: TRBJ1-1; cdr3_aa: CASSPTQGRTEAFF; cdr3_nt: TGTGCCAGCAGCCCGACCCAGGGGCGCACTGAAGCTTTCTTT
d_call: NA; v_call: TRBV19; cdr3_length: 18; clone_size: NA; j_call: TRBJ1-5; cdr3_aa: CASRFAPGAIFSNQPQHF; cdr3_nt: TGTGCCAGTAGATTCGCTCCTGGAGCCATTTTTAGCAATCAGCCCCAGCATTTT
d_call: TRBD1; v_call: TRBV27; cdr3_length: 15; clone_size: NA; j_call: TRBJ1-1; cdr3_aa: CASSFGTGINTEAFF; cdr3_nt: TGTGCCAGCAGTTTTGGGACAGGGATTAACACTGAAGCTTTCTTT
d_call: NA; v_call: TRBV2; cdr3_length: 15; clone_size: NA; j_call: TRBJ1-6; cdr3_aa: CASSEEVAYNSPLHF; cdr3_nt: TGTGCCAGCAGTGAAGAGGTCGCCTATAATTCACCCCTCCACTTT
d_call: NA; v_call: TRBV29-1; cdr3_length: 12; clone_size: NA; j_call: TRBJ2-2; cdr3_aa: CSVRPNTGELFF; cdr3_nt: TGCAGCGTTCGTCCTAACACCGGGGAGCTGTTTTTT
d_call: NA; v_call: TRBV19; cdr3_length: 15; clone_size: NA; j_call: TRBJ2-4; cdr3_aa: CASSIVSGGENIQYF; cdr3_nt: TGTGCCAGTAGTATAGTTTCCGGGGGCGAGAACATTCAGTACTTC
d_call: TRBD1; v_call: TRBV2; cdr3_length: 14; clone_size: NA; j_call: TRBJ1-2; cdr3_aa: CASGGQGRNYGYTF; cdr3_nt: TGTGCCAGCGGGGGACAGGGGAGGAACTATGGCTACACCTTC
d_call: NA; v_call: TRBV28; cdr3_length: 11; clone_size: NA; j_call: TRBJ2-7; cdr3_aa: CASSLNYEQYF; cdr3_nt: TGTGCCAGCAGTTTAAACTACGAGCAGTACTTC
d_call: NA; v_call: TRBV9; cdr3_length: 15; clone_size: NA; j_call: TRBJ1-1; cdr3_aa: CASSARRGPNTEAFF; cdr3_nt: TGTGCCAGCAGCGCCCGTCGGGGGCCAAACACTGAAGCTTTCTTT